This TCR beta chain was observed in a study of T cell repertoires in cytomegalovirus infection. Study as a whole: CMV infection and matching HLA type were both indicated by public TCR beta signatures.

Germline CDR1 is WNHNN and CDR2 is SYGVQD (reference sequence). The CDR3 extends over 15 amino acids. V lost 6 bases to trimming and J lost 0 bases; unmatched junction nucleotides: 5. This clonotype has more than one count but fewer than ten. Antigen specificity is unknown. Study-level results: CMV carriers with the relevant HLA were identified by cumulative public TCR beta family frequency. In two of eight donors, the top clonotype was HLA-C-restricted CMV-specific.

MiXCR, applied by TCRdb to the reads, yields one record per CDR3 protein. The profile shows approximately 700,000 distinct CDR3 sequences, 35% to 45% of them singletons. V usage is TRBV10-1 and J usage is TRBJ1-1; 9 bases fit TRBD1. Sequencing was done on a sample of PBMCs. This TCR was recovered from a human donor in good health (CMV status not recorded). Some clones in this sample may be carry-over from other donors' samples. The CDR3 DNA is TGCGCCAGCAGCGCCGGACAGGGGTTGAACACTGAAGCTTTCTTT. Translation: CASSAGQGLNTEAFF.